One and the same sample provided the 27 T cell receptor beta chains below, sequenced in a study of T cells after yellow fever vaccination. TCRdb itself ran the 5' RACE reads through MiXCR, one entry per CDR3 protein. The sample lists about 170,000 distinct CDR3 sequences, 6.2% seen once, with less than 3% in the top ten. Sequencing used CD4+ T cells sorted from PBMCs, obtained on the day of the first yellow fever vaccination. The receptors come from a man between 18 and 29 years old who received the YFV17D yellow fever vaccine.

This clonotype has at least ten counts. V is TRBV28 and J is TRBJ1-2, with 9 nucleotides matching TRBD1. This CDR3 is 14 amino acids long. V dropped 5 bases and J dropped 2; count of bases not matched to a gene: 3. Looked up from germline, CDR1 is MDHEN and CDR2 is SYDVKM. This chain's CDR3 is CASSPGTGNYGYTF. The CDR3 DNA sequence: TGTGCCAGCAGTCCCGGGACAGGGAACTATGGCTACACCTTC.

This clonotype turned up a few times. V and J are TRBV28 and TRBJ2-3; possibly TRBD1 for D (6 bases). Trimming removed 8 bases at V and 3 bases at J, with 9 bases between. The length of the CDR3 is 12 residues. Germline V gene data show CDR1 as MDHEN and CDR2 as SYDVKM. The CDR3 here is CASLTGTDTQYF. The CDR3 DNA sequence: TGTGCCAGCTTGACAGGAACAGATACGCAGTATTTT.

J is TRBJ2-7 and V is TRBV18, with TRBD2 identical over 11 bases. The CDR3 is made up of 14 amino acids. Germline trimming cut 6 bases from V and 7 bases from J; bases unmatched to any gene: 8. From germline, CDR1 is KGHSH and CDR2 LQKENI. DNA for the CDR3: TGTGCCAGCTCGTCCGGGACTAGCGGCCTGGAGCAGTACGTC. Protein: CASSSGTSGLEQYV.

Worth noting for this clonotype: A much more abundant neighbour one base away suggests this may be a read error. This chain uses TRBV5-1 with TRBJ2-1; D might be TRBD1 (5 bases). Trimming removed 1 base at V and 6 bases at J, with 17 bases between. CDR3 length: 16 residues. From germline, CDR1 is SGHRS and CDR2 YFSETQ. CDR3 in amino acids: CASSLSFRAPFNEQFF. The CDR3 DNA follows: TGCGCCAGCAGCTTGAGCTTCAGGGCCCCTTTCAATGAGCAGTTCTTC.

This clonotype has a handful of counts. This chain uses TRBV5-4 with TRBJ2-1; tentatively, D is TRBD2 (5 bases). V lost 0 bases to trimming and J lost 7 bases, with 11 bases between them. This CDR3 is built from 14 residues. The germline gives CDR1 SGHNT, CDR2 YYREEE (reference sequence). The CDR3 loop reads CASSLDGVGNEQFF. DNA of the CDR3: TGTGCCAGCAGCTTGGACGGGGTCGGTAATGAGCAGTTCTTC.

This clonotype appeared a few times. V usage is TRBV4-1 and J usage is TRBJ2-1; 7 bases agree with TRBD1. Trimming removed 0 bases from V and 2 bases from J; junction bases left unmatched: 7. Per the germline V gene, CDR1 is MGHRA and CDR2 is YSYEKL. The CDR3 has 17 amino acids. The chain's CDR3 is CASSQENYGTAYNEQFF. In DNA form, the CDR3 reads TGCGCCAGCAGCCAAGAAAATTACGGGACAGCCTACAATGAGCAGTTCTTC.

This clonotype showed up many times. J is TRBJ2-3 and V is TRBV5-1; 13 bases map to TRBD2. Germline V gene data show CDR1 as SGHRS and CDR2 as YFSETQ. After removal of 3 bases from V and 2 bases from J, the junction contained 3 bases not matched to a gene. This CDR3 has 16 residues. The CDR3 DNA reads TGCGCCAGCAGCTCGGGACTAGCGGGGCTCACAGATACGCAGTATTTT. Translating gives CASSSGLAGLTDTQYF.

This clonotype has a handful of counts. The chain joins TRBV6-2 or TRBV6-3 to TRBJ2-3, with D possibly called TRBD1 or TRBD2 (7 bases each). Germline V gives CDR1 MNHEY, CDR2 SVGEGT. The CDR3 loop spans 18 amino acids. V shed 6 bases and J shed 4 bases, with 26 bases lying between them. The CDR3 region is CASSSETGRVISSDTQYF. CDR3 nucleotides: TGTGCCAGCAGCTCAGAGACAGGGAGGGTTATTTCGTCAGATACGCAGTATTTT.

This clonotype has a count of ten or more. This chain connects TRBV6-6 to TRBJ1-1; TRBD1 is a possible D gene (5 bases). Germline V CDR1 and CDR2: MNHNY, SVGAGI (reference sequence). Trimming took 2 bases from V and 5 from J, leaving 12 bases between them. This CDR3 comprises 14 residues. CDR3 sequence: CASSYGTARTEAFF. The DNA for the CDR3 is TGTGCCAGCAGTTACGGGACGGCGCGGACTGAAGCTTTCTTT.

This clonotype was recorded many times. The CDR3 nucleotides read TGTGCCAGCAGCGCCAGGGTAGGGAACACTGAAGCTTTCTTT. This sequence encodes CASSARVGNTEAFF. The chain couples TRBV7-9 to TRBJ1-1, with D possibly matching TRBD1 (5 bases). Trimming left V 5 bases short and J 1 base short, with 11 bases between. CDR3 size: 14 residues. Germline CDR1 and CDR2: SEHNR and FQNEAQ (reference sequence).

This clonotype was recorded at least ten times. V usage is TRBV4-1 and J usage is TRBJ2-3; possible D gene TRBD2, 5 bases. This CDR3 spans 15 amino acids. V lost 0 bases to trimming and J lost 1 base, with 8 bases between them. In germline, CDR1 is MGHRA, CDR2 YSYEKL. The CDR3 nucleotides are TGCGCCAGCAGCCAAGATACGAGGGGCACAGATACGCAGTATTTT. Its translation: CASSQDTRGTDTQYF.

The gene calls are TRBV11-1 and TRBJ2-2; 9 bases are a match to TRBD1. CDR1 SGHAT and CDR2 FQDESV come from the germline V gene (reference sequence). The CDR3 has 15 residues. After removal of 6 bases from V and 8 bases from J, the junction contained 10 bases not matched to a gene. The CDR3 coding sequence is TGTGCCAGCAGGAAAACAGGGGGCGCTGGAGGGGAGCTGTTTTTT. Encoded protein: CASRKTGGAGGELFF.

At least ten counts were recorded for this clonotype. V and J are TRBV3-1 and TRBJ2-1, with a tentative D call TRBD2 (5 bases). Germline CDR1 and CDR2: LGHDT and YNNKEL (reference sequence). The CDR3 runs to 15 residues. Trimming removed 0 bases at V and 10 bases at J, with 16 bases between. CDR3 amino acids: CASSQDRALPGEQFF. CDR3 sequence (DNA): TGTGCCAGCAGCCAAGATAGAGCGCTCCCGGGGGAGCAGTTCTTC.

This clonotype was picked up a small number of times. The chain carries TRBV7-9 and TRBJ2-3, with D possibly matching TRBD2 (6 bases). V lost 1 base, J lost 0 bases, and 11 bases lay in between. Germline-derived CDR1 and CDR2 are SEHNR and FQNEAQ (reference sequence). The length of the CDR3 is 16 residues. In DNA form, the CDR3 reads TGTGCCAGCAGCTTAGATAGGAGGGCTAGCACAGATACGCAGTATTTT. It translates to CASSLDRRASTDTQYF.

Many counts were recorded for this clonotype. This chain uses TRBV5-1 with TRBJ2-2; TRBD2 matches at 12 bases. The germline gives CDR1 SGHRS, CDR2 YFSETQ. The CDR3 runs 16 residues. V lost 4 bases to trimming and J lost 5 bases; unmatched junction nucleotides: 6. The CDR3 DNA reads TGCGCCAGCAGCCAGTCCGGGACTAGCGGGACCGGGGAGCTGTTTTTT. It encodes CASSQSGTSGTGELFF.

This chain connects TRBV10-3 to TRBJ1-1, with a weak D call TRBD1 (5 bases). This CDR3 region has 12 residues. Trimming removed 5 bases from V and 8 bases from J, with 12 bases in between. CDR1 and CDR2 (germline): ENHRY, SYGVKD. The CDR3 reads CAISWRGSEAFF. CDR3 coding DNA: TGTGCCATCAGTTGGAGGGGAAGCGAAGCTTTCTTT.

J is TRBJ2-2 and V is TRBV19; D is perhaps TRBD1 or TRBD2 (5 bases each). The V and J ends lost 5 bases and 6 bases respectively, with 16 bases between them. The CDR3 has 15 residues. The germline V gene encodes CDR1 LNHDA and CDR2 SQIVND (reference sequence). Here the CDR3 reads CASSFVDGAAGELFF. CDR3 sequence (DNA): TGTGCCAGTAGTTTTGTGGACGGGGCGGCCGGGGAGCTGTTTTTT. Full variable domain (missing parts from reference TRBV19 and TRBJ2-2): DGGITQSPKYLFRKEGQNVTLSCEQNLNHDAMYWYRQDPGQGLRLIYYSQIVNDFQKGDIAEGYSVSREKKESFPLTVTSAQKNPTAFYLCASSFVDGAAGELFFGEGSRLTVL.

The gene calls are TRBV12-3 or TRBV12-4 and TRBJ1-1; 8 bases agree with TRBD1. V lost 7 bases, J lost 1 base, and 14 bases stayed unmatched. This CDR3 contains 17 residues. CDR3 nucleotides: TGTGCCAGCACCCCGAACAGGGGGGCGGGGGGGAACACTGAAGCTTTCTTT. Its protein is CASTPNRGAGGNTEAFF.

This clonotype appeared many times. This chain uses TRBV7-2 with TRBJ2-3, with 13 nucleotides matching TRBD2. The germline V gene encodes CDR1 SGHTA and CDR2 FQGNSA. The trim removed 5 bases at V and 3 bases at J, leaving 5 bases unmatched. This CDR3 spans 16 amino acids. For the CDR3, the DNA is TGTGCCAGCAGCCGGGGACTAGCGGGATTAACAGATACGCAGTATTTT. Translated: CASSRGLAGLTDTQYF. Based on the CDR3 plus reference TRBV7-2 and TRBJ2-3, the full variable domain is GAGVSQSPSNKVTEKGKDVELRCDPISGHTALYWYRQSLGQGLEFLIYFQGNSAPDKSGLPSDRFSAERTGGSVSTLTIQRTQQEDSAVYLCASSRGLAGLTDTQYFGPGTRLTVL.

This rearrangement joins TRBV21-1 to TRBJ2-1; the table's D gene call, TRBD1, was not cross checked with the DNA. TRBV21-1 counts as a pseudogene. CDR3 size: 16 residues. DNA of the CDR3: TGTGTCAGCAGCAAAGAGGAAGCGGGGGCTTACAATGAGCAGTTCTTC. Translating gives CVSSKEEAGAYNEQFF.

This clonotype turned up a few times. CDR3 nucleotides: TGTGCCAGCAGCCAAGAGCGGGGTATAACTTACAATGAGCAGTTCTTC. Its translation is CASSQERGITYNEQFF. The chain employs TRBV14 and TRBJ2-1; the D gene is possibly TRBD2 (6 bases). The V end was cut by 0 bases, the J end by 4 bases, with 13 bases between. Germline V gene lookup returns CDR1 SGHDN and CDR2 FVKESK. This CDR3 is built from 16 residues.

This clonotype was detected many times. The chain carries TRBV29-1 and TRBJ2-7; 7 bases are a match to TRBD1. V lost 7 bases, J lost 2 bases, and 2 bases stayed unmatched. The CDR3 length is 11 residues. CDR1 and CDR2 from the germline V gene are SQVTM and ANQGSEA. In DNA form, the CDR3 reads TGCAGCGCCGGGACAGCCTACGAGCAGTACGTC. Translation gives CSAGTAYEQYV.

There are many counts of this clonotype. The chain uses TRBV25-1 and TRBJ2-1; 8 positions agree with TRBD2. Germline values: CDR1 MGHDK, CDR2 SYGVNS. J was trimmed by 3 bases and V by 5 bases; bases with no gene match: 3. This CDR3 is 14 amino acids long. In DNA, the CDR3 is TGTGCCAGCAGTCGGCTAGCGGGCTACAATGAGCAGTTCTTC. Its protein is CASSRLAGYNEQFF.

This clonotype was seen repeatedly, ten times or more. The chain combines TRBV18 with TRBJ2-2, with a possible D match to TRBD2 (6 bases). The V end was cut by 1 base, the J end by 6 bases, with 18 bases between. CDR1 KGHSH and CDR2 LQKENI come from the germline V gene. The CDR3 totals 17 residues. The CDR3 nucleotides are TGTGCCAGCTCACCACGGGGACTCAGTAAAGTGGCCGGGGAGCTGTTTTTT. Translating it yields CASSPRGLSKVAGELFF.

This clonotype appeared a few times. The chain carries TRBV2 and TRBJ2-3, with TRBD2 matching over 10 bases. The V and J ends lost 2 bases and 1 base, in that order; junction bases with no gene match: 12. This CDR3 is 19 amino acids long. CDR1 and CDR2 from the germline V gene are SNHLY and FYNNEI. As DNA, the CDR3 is TGTGCCAGCAGTGAATCTAGCGGGGGCTCTGGATGGGGCACAGATACGCAGTATTTT. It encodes CASSESSGGSGWGTDTQYF.

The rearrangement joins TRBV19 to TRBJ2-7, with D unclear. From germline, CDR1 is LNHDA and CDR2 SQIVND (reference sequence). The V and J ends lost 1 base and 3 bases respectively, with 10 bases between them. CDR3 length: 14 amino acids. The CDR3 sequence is CASSIAPGDYEQYF. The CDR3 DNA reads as TGTGCCAGTAGTATAGCCCCAGGAGACTACGAGCAGTACTTC.

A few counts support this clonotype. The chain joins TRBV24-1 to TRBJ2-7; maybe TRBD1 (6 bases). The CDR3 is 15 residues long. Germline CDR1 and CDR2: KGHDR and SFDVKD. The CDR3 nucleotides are TGTGCCACCTGTGATCCGGGACAAATCTCCTACGAGCAGTACGTC. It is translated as CATCDPGQISYEQYV.